Following are 23 T cell receptor beta chains from one sample sequenced in a study of blood T cell repertoires in COVID-19. Produced via immunoSEQ multiplex PCR; TCRdb's table is partial and in-frame only. Of 70,000 or so clones in the sample, about 80% were seen once. The sample taken for sequencing was peripheral blood. These receptors all come from a human donor in a cohort sampled during active COVID-19.

The rearrangement uses TRBV27 and TRBJ1-5; weak D call: TRBD1 (6 bases). CDR3 size: 16 residues. V was clipped by 4 bases and J by 0 bases, with 13 bases between them. The germline V gene encodes CDR1 MNHEY and CDR2 SMNVEV (reference sequence). In nucleotides, the CDR3 is TGTGCCAGCAGTTCGACAGGTTTTTATAGCAATCAGCCCCAGCATTTT. Protein: CASSSTGFYSNQPQHF.

The rearrangement uses TRBV2 and TRBJ1-6; the match to TRBD1 covers 9 bases. The J segment lost 9 bases and the V segment lost 3 bases, leaving 6 bases of the junction unmatched. Germline CDR1 SNHLY, CDR2 FYNNEI. The CDR3 runs 15 residues. Here the CDR3 reads CASSDFGTGSSPLHF. CDR3 coding DNA: TGTGCCAGCAGTGATTTTGGGACAGGGAGTTCACCCCTCCACTTT.

This rearrangement joins TRBV5-8 to TRBJ2-2, with D uncertain. Per germline, CDR1 SGHTS and CDR2 YDEGEE. The CDR3 has 14 residues. V was pared by 1 base and J by 1 base, with 5 bases between. The CDR3 DNA reads TGTGCCAGCAGCTTGCAAATGAACACCGGGGAGCTGTTTTTT. Its protein product is CASSLQMNTGELFF.

This chain joins TRBV19 and TRBJ1-4; 8 bases fit TRBD1. The CDR3 runs 17 residues. Per germline, CDR1 LNHDA and CDR2 SQIVND (reference sequence). Germline trimming cut 4 bases from V and 8 bases from J; bases unmatched to any gene: 15. The CDR3 DNA sequence: TGTGCCAGTAGTAAGAGGACAGGGAACCCCGAGGGGGAAAAACTGTTTTTT. Translating gives CASSKRTGNPEGEKLFF.

CDR3 nucleotides: TGTGCCAGCAACCGGGACAGGGTTACTGAAGCTTTCTTT. This gives the protein CASNRDRVTEAFF. The rearrangement uses TRBV12-3 or TRBV12-4 and TRBJ1-1, with 9 bases lining up with TRBD1. V gave up 7 bases and J gave up 5 bases; unmatched junction bases: 5. The CDR3 runs 13 residues.

V gene TRBV7-9 combines with J gene TRBJ2-3; 15 positions agree with TRBD2. The length of the CDR3 is 19 residues. V lost 4 bases to trimming and J lost 0 bases; unmatched junction nucleotides: 8. Looked up from germline, CDR1 is SEHNR and CDR2 is FQNEAQ (reference sequence). The CDR3 loop reads CASSSRPGLAGGSTDTQYF. Written as DNA, the CDR3 is TGTGCCAGCAGCTCCAGGCCCGGACTAGCGGGGGGGAGCACAGATACGCAGTATTTT.

The rearrangement joins TRBV6-2 or TRBV6-3 to TRBJ2-3, with unresolved D. From germline, CDR1 is MNHEY and CDR2 SVGEGT. The V end lost 3 bases, the J end lost 5 bases, and 9 bases lay between the germline ends. The CDR3 length is 13 residues. The CDR3 protein is CASSYLMRDTQYF. The CDR3 DNA sequence: TGTGCCAGCAGTTATTTAATGCGAGATACGCAGTATTTT.

The J gene is TRBJ1-6, the V gene TRBV29-1; D unresolved. Germline CDR1 and CDR2: SQVTM and ANQGSEA. The CDR3 covers 11 residues. Trimming removed 3 bases from V and 11 bases from J, with 8 bases in between. The CDR3 is CSVDDRAPLHF. DNA for the CDR3: TGCAGCGTTGACGATCGGGCACCCCTCCACTTT.

This chain links TRBV6-6 with TRBJ2-5, with D possibly matching TRBD1 (6 bases). Trimming shortened V by 2 bases and J by 4 bases, and 8 bases separated the two germline ends. CDR1 is MNHNY and CDR2 is SVGAGI in the germline V gene (reference sequence). The CDR3 covers 13 residues. The CDR3 spells CASSYPDRETQYF. The CDR3 DNA is TGTGCCAGCAGTTACCCGGACAGAGAGACCCAGTACTTC.

V gene TRBV10-3 combines with J gene TRBJ1-2; D is possibly TRBD1 (6 bases). The V gene lost 6 bases and the J gene lost 3 bases, with 11 bases spanning the gap. The CDR3 sequence is 13 residues long. Germline CDR1 ENHRY, CDR2 SYGVKD. This chain's CDR3 is CAIRPNRDYGYTF. The DNA of the CDR3 is TGTGCCATCAGACCAAACAGGGACTATGGCTACACCTTC.

The chain recombines TRBV5-1 with TRBJ2-7, with TRBD1 matching over 9 bases. With V trimmed by 0 bases and J by 8 bases, 3 bases remained unmatched. Germline CDR1 SGHRS, CDR2 YFSETQ. The CDR3 covers 13 residues. The DNA for the CDR3 is TGCGCCAGCAGCTTGGAGGGACAGGGCAAGCAGTACTTC. It codes for CASSLEGQGKQYF.

About this clone: Sequence at one end of the junction differs from germline and may be a read error. The chain is built from TRBV6-4 and TRBJ1-2; D unresolved. CDR1 MRHNA and CDR2 SNTAGT come from the germline V gene. This CDR3 comprises 12 residues. CDR3 region: CASSDREGPLSF. The CDR3 DNA follows: TGTGCCAGCAGTGATAGGGAGGGCCCTTTGTCCTTC.

The V and J genes are TRBV5-1 and TRBJ1-1; the match to TRBD1 covers 7 bases. The CDR3 sequence is 15 residues long. The germline V gene encodes CDR1 SGHRS and CDR2 YFSETQ. J lost 3 bases, V lost 4 bases, and 9 bases had no gene match. Here the CDR3 DNA reads TGCGCCAGCAGCGTCGACAGGGCTGCTGACACTGAAGCTTTCTTT. Its translation is CASSVDRAADTEAFF.

The chain is built from TRBV6-5 and TRBJ2-7; 7 positions agree with TRBD1. Trimming removed 5 bases from V and 6 bases from J; junction bases left unmatched: 7. The germline gives CDR1 MNHEY, CDR2 SVGAGI. The length of the CDR3 is 13 residues. CDR3: CASSRQGLGEQYF. In nucleotides, the CDR3 is TGTGCCAGCAGTCGACAGGGTCTGGGCGAGCAGTACTTC.

The rearrangement links TRBV3-1 (or the pseudogene TRBV3-2) to TRBJ1-2, with TRBD1 matching over 7 bases. The CDR3 has 16 residues. Germline lookup yields CDR1 LGHDT and CDR2 YNNKEL (reference sequence). The V and J ends lost 4 bases and 0 bases, in that order; junction bases with no gene match: 8. The CDR3: CASSPWQGGSNYGYTF. The DNA for the CDR3 is TGTGCCAGCAGCCCTTGGCAGGGGGGTTCTAACTATGGCTACACCTTC.

This chain connects TRBV4-3 to TRBJ2-7, with 7 bases that match TRBD1. CDR1 is LGHNA and CDR2 is YSLEER in the germline V gene. Unmatched junction bases numbered 2, after V lost 3 bases and J lost 6 bases. The CDR3 is made up of 12 amino acids. Here the CDR3 DNA reads TGCGCCAGCAGCCATGCAGGGGGCGAGCAGTACTTC. This codes for CASSHAGGEQYF.

V is TRBV5-1 and J is TRBJ2-7, with 7 bases lining up with TRBD2. The CDR3 is 14 amino acids. After removal of 7 bases from V and 3 bases from J, the junction contained 10 bases not matched to a gene. Germline loops: CDR1 SGHRS, CDR2 YFSETQ. CDR3 region: CASSLGLAVYEQYF. The DNA of the CDR3 is TGCGCCAGCTCATTAGGGCTAGCGGTCTACGAGCAGTACTTC.

The rearrangement links TRBV7-2 to TRBJ2-7; 10 bases are shared with TRBD1. V shed 1 base and J 7 bases; nucleotides not matched to a gene: 7. Germline V gene lookup returns CDR1 SGHTA and CDR2 FQGNSA. This CDR3 is 15 amino acids long. For the CDR3, the DNA is TGTGCCAGCAGCTTAGATGGGACAGGGGTTACTGAGCAGTACTTC. Its protein is CASSLDGTGVTEQYF.

This chain joins TRBV6-1 and TRBJ1-1; D perhaps matches TRBD1 (5 bases). This CDR3 region has 13 residues. The germline CDR1 and CDR2 sequences are MNHNS and SASEGT. V lost 3 bases and J 0 bases, leaving 5 bases between the germline ends. The CDR3 sequence is CASSDRVNTEAFF. CDR3 in DNA: TGTGCCAGCAGTGACAGGGTGAACACTGAAGCTTTCTTT.

The chain joins TRBV19 to TRBJ2-6, with TRBD1 matching 7 bases. Germline trimming cut 6 bases from V and 2 bases from J; bases unmatched to any gene: 10. The CDR3 loop spans 17 amino acids. Germline CDR1 LNHDA, CDR2 SQIVND (reference sequence). In DNA form, the CDR3 reads TGTGCCAGTAGGCCGACAGGGTTTTCCACTGGGGCCAACGTCCTGACTTTC. It translates to CASRPTGFSTGANVLTF.

The rearrangement uses TRBV19 and TRBJ2-7; 11 bases agree with TRBD1. The CDR3 spans 15 residues. CDR1 and CDR2 from the germline V gene are LNHDA and SQIVND (reference sequence). Trimming at V came to 6 bases and at J to 3 bases, leaving 7 bases not matched to a gene. The CDR3 DNA sequence: TGTGCCAGTAGCGAGACGGGACAGGGGGTCTACGAGCAGTACTTC. Amino acid sequence: CASSETGQGVYEQYF. The complete variable domain, with remaining parts taken from reference TRBV19 and TRBJ2-7, reads DGGITQSPKYLFRKEGQNVTLSCEQNLNHDAMYWYRQDPGQGLRLIYYSQIVNDFQKGDIAEGYSVSREKKESFPLTVTSAQKNPTAFYLCASSETGQGVYEQYFGPGTRLTVT.

This clone came up once. This rearrangement joins TRBV11-2 to TRBJ2-5; TRBD2 matches 11 bases. There are 19 residues in the CDR3. Germline assignment: CDR1 SGHAT and CDR2 FQNNGV. The J segment lost 5 bases and the V segment lost 4 bases, leaving 18 bases of the junction unmatched. The CDR3: CASSSRQRLAGGRWETQYF. CDR3 DNA: TGTGCCAGCAGCTCCCGACAAAGATTAGCGGGGGGGCGATGGGAGACCCAGTACTTC.

This CDR3 reads CASSPMGLASEQYF. Written as DNA, the CDR3 is TGTGCCAGCAGCCCCATGGGACTAGCGAGTGAGCAGTACTTC. The chain couples TRBV5-6 to TRBJ2-7; TRBD2 matches at 10 bases. Germline CDR1 and CDR2: SGHDT and YYEEEE. The CDR3 loop spans 14 amino acids. Trimming removed 4 bases from V and 7 bases from J; junction bases left unmatched: 8.